This TCR beta chain is drawn from a study of identical twins. Whole-study results and caveats: Invariant MAIT and iNKT cells are populations that could partly confound zero-insertion analyses. Memory repertoires lacked the insertion deficit that abundant cord blood beta clonotypes showed. It was out-of-frame TCR alpha sharing in monozygotic twins that models underestimated.

V lost 3 bases, J lost 5 bases, and 8 bases lay in between. From germline, CDR1 is DFQATT and CDR2 SNEGSKA (reference sequence). The CDR3 totals 11 residues. TCRdb re-called the 5' RACE reads with MiXCR, one entry per CDR3 protein. The sample carries around 470,000 distinct CDR3 sequences, 12% to 15% recorded once. In regard to this clonotype: Antigen specificity is unknown.

These data also formed part of another study, on yellow fever vaccine responses in identical twins. That study reports: Twins' vaccine T cell responses were reported to seem partly convergent and partly personalized.

V and J are TRBV20-1 and TRBJ2-7; D call uncertain. The specimen sequenced was CD4+ T cells sorted from blood. This receptor was taken from a woman aged 18-29 years in good health. As DNA, the CDR3 is TGCAGTGCTAGGTGGCTCGACGAGCAGTACTTC. Residues: CSARWLDEQYF.